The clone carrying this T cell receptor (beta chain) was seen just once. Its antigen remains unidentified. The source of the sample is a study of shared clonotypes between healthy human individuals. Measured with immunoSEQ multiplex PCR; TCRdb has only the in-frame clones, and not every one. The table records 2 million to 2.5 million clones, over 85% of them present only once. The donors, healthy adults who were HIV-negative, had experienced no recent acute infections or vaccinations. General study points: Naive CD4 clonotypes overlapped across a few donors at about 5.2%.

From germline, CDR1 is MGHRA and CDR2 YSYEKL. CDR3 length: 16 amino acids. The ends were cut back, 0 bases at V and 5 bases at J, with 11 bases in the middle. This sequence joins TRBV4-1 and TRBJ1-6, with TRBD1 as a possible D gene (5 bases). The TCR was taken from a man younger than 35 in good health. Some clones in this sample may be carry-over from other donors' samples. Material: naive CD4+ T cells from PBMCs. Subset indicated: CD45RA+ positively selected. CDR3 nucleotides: TGCGCCAGCAGCCAAGATCAGGGCAGGGATAATTCACCCCTCCACTTT. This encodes CASSQDQGRDNSPLHF.